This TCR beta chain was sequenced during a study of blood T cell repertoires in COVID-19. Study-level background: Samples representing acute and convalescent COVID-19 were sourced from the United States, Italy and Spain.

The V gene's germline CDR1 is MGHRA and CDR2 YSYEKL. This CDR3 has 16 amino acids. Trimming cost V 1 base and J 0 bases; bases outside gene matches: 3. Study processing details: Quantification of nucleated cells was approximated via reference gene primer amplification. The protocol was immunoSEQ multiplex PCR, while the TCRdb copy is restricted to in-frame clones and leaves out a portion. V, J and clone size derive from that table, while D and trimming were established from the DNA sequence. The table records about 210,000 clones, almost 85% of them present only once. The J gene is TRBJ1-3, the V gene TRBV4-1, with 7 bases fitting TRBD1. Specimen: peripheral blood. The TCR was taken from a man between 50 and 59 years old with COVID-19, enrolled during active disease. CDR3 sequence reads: CASSQAGDSSGNTIYF. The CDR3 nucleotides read TGCGCCAGCAGCCAAGCGGGGGACAGCTCTGGAAACACCATATATTTT.